What follows are 8 T cell receptor beta chains derived from one specimen sequenced in a study of T cells after yellow fever vaccination. From the 5' RACE reads, TCRdb called clonotypes with MiXCR, one entry per CDR3 protein. This table has 250,000 to 300,000 distinct CDR3 sequences, less than 9.5% appearing once. The source material was CD4+ T cells sorted from PBMCs, sampled 5 days after the yellow fever booster vaccination. All receptors derive from a man younger than 30 who received the YFV17D yellow fever vaccine.

This clonotype was picked up many times. The chain uses TRBV12-3 or TRBV12-4 and TRBJ2-5; D is unresolved. With 0 bases removed from V and 0 bases from J, the gap between germline ends came to 8 bases. This CDR3 comprises 15 residues. CDR3: CASSLAGRNQETQYF. DNA for the CDR3: TGTGCCAGCAGTTTAGCGGGCAGGAACCAAGAGACCCAGTACTTC.

This clonotype turned up a few times. The genes are TRBV2 and TRBJ2-3, with a tentative D call TRBD1 (5 bases). CDR3 length: 13 amino acids. Trimming shortened V by 11 bases and J by 6 bases, and 18 bases separated the two germline ends. Germline V gene data show CDR1 as SNHLY and CDR2 as FYNNEI. CDR3 in amino acids: CAVSAGLADTQYF. In DNA form, the CDR3 reads TGTGCCGTCTCAGCAGGGTTGGCGGATACGCAGTATTTT.

This clonotype was seen many times. The chain carries TRBV10-1 and TRBJ2-5, with D possibly being TRBD2 (5 bases). CDR3 size: 15 residues. Looked up from germline, CDR1 is WNHNN and CDR2 is SYGVQD (reference sequence). The V gene lost 6 bases and the J gene lost 6 bases, with 20 bases spanning the gap. The CDR3 loop reads CASRSADGDYKTQYF. The CDR3 nucleotides read TGCGCCAGCAGATCTGCGGACGGCGACTACAAGACCCAGTACTTC.

This chain links TRBV11-3 with TRBJ2-1, with 7 bases aligning to TRBD2. Trimming took 0 bases from V and 4 from J; bases not matched to a gene: 6. CDR1 is SGHNT, CDR2 YENEEA, per germline. The CDR3 length is 16 residues. CDR3 amino acids: CASSLDSQREYNEQFF. The CDR3 DNA is TGTGCCAGCAGCTTAGATTCCCAGCGGGAATACAATGAGCAGTTCTTC.

To note about this clonotype: A much larger clone differs from this one at a single base, so this may be a read error. The chain is built from TRBV24-1 and TRBJ1-1; D gene uncertain. The CDR3 totals 13 residues. Germline V gives CDR1 KGHDR, CDR2 SFDVKD. V was clipped by 1 base and J by 1 base, with 3 bases between them. The CDR3 nucleotides read TGTGCCACCAGTGATTTCAGGAACACTGAAGCTTTCTTT. Protein product: CATSDFRNTEAFF.

V is TRBV5-1 and J is TRBJ2-3; D tentatively reads TRBD1 or TRBD2 (6 bases each). The germline V gene encodes CDR1 SGHRS and CDR2 YFSETQ. Deletions cut 1 base from V and 4 bases from J, with 16 bases between. The CDR3 covers 16 residues. CDR3 sequence reads: CASSLQSGAQADTQYF. CDR3 bases: TGCGCCAGCAGCTTGCAGTCGGGGGCGCAGGCAGATACGCAGTATTTT.

This clonotype occurred a few times. The genes are TRBV5-1 and TRBJ1-3; D is ambiguous. Germline V gene sequence: CDR1 SGHRS, CDR2 YFSETQ. Between the trimmed V and J ends, which lost 2 bases and 1 base, there was a span of 10 bases. The CDR3 has 15 residues. The CDR3 nucleotides read TGCGCCAGCAGCTTCAACGGACTTTCTGGAAACACCATATATTTT. This encodes CASSFNGLSGNTIYF.

This clonotype was detected a few times. The V and J genes are TRBV5-1 and TRBJ1-4; D gene ambiguous. This CDR3 has 14 amino acids. Trimming removed 0 bases at V and 7 bases at J, with 10 bases between. Germline lookup yields CDR1 SGHRS and CDR2 YFSETQ. The CDR3 DNA reads TGCGCCAGCAGCTTGGCAGTGGGGATTGAAAAACTGTTTTTT. Protein: CASSLAVGIEKLFF.